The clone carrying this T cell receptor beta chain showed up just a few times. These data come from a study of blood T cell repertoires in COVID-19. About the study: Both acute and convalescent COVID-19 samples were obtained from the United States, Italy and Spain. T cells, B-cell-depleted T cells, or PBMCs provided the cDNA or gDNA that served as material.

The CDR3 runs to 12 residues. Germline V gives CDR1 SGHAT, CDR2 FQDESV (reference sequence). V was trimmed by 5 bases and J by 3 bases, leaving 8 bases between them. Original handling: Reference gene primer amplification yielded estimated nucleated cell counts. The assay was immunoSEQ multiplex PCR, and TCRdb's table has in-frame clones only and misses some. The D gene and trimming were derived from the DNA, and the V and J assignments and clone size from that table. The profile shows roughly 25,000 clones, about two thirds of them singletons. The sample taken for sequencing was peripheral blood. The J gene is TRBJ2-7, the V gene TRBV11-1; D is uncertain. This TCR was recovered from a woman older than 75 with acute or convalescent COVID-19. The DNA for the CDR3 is TGTGCCAGCAGCCCACCAGGCTACGAGCAGTACTTC. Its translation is CASSPPGYEQYF.